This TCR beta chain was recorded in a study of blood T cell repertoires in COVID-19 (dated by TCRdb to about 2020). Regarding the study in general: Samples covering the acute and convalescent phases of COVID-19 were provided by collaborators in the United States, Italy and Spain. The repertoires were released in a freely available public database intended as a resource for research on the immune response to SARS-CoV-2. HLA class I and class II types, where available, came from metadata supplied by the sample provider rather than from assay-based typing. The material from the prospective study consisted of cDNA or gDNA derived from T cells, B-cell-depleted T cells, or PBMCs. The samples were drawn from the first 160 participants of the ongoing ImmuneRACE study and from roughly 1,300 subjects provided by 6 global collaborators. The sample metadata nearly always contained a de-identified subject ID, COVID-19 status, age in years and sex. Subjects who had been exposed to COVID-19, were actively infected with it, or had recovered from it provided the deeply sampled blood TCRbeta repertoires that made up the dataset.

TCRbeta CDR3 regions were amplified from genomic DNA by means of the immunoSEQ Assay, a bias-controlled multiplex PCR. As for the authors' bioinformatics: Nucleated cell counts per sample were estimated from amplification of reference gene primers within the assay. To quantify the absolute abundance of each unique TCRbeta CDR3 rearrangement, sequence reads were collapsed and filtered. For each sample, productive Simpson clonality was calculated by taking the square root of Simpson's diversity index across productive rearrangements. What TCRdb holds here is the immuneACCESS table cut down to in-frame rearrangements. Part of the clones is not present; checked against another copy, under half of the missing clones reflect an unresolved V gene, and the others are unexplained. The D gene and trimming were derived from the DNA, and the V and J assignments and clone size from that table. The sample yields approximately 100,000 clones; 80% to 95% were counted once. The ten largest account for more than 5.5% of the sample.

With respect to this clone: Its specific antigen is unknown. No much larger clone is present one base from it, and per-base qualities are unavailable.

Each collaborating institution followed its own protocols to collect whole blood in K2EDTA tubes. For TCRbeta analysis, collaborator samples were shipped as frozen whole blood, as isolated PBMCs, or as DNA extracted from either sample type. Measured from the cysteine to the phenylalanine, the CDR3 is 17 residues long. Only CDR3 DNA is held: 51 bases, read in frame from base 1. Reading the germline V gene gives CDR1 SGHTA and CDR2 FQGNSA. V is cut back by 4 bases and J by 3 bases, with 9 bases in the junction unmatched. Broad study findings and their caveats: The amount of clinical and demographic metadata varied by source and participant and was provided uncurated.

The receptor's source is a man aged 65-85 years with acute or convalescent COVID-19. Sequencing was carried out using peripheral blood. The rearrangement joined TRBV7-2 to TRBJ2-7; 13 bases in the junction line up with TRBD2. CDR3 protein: CASSSPGLAGLSYEQYF. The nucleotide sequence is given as TGTGCCAGCAGCTCCCCGGGACTAGCGGGGCTAAGCTACGAGCAGTACTTC.